This entry describes one T cell receptor beta chain. The data belong to a study of shared clonotypes between healthy human individuals. The trim removed 0 bases at V and 1 base at J, leaving 6 bases unmatched. This CDR3 has 19 residues. Germline values: CDR1 SGDLS, CDR2 YYNGEE. CD4+ cell separation produced CD45RA+ naive and CD45RA-negative memory subsets. Here immunoSEQ multiplex PCR was the method, and the copy in TCRdb shows in-frame clones only, minus some. This repertoire shows 2 million to 2.5 million clones, 95% found once; its top ten account for 0.1% to 0.15%. Material: naive CD4+ T cells sorted from blood. Subset described: CD45RA+ positively selected. The source is a man aged 18-30 years in good health. V usage is TRBV9 and J usage is TRBJ2-2; 13 nucleotides match TRBD2. The CDR3 DNA is TGTGCCAGCAGCGTAGGACTAGCGGGAGGCCTAAAGAACACCGGGGAGCTGTTTTTT. Translation gives CASSVGLAGGLKNTGELFF.